Presented here are 14 T cell receptor beta chains from one specimen sequenced in a study of monozygotic twins with inflammatory bowel disease. TCRdb re-called the 5' RACE reads; every CDR3 protein appears as one record, without DNA. This specimen shows 300,000 to 350,000 distinct CDR3 sequences; the ten leading clones hold around 2%. The sequenced material came from blood. The origin of the receptors is a human donor with ulcerative colitis or Crohn's disease, or a healthy co-twin of an affected twin (not recorded which).

This chain uses TRBV3-1 with TRBJ2-1; TCRdb's D gene call, TRBD2, goes unchecked for lack of DNA. Germline assignment: CDR1 LGHDT and CDR2 YNNKEL (reference sequence). This CDR3 spans 16 amino acids. The CDR3 sequence is CASSQSDSGSGYEQFF.

The rearrangement joins TRBV5-1 to TRBJ1-2; TCRdb's D gene call, TRBD1, goes unchecked for lack of DNA. Germline V gene data show CDR1 as SGHRS and CDR2 as YFSETQ. CDR3 length equals 14 residues. The CDR3: CASSQGQGDYGYTF.

The gene calls are TRBV4-3 and TRBJ2-1. The CDR3 spans 18 residues. The germline V gene has CDR1 LGHNA and CDR2 YSLEER. CDR3 sequence: CASSQASLGASSYNEQFF.

V is TRBV5-6 and J is TRBJ2-5. This CDR3 spans 15 amino acids. The germline CDR1 and CDR2 sequences are SGHDT and YYEEEE. This chain's CDR3 is CASSLVRGLGETQYF.

The genes are TRBV5-1 and TRBJ2-3. The CDR3 is 14 amino acids. The germline CDR1 and CDR2 sequences are SGHRS and YFSETQ. This CDR3 reads CASSSTPSTDTQYF.

The J gene is TRBJ2-2, the V gene TRBV7-6; the TCRdb D gene call, TRBD1, has no DNA to confirm it. The CDR3 spans 16 residues. Germline loops: CDR1 SGHVS, CDR2 FNYEAQ. The CDR3 here is CASSQQGTLNTGELFF.

The J gene is TRBJ2-1, the V gene TRBV6-6; TCRdb calls TRBD1, which cannot be checked without DNA. Germline V gene lookup returns CDR1 MNHNY and CDR2 SVGAGI (reference sequence). The CDR3 consists of 12 residues. The CDR3 reads CASSPGRDRAFF.

V usage is TRBV7-3 and J usage is TRBJ2-2; the TRBD2 assignment by TCRdb is unverifiable without DNA. The length of the CDR3 is 17 residues. Germline assignment: CDR1 SGHTA and CDR2 FQGTGA. This CDR3 reads CASSPIAGGPWTGELFF.

V and J are TRBV5-1 and TRBJ2-3. The germline CDR1 and CDR2 sequences are SGHRS and YFSETQ. The CDR3 has 13 residues. This CDR3 reads CASSLEGTDTQYF.

The V call is TRBV6-5, the J call TRBJ2-1; the TCRdb call, TRBD2, lacks DNA for checking. This CDR3 comprises 17 residues. Germline CDR1 is MNHEY and CDR2 is SVGAGI. The CDR3 protein is CASSYLGLADSYNEQFF.

The genes are TRBV11-2 and TRBJ2-2; TCRdb gives TRBD2 as the D gene, but with no DNA this cannot be confirmed. Germline CDR1 is SGHAT and CDR2 is FQNNGV. The CDR3 is made up of 16 amino acids. CDR3 residues: CASSTTIPANTGELFF.

The genes are TRBV29-1 and TRBJ2-5. Germline CDR1 SQVTM, CDR2 ANQGSEA. The CDR3 consists of 13 residues. The CDR3 here is CSVEQGYQETQYF.

The gene calls are TRBV7-2 and TRBJ1-2. This CDR3 has 14 amino acids. The germline CDR1 and CDR2 sequences are SGHTA and FQGNSA. CDR3 sequence: CASSLVREANGYTF.

The chain employs TRBV7-8 and TRBJ2-5; TCRdb gives TRBD2 as the D gene, but with no DNA this cannot be confirmed. The CDR3 totals 16 residues. Germline-derived CDR1 and CDR2 are SGHVS and FQNEAQ. CDR3 sequence: CASSQTKRGSQETQYF.